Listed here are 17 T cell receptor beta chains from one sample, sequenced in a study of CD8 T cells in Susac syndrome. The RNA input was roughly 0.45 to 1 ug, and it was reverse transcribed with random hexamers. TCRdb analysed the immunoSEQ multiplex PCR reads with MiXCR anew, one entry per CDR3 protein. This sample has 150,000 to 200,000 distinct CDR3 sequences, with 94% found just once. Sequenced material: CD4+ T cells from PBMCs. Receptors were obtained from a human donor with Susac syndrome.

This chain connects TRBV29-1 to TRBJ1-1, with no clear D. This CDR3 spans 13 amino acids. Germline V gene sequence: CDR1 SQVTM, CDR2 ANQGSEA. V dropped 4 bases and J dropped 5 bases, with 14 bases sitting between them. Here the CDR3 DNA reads TGCAGCGTTGCCCGTGGCGGGAAGACTGAAGCTTTCTTT. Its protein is CSVARGGKTEAFF.

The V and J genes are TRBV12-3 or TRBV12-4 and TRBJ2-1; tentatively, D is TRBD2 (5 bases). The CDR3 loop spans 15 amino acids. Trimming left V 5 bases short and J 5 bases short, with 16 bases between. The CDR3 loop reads CASSLGIIGNNEQFF. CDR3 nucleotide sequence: TGTGCCAGCAGTCTCGGGATCATAGGGAACAATGAGCAGTTCTTC.

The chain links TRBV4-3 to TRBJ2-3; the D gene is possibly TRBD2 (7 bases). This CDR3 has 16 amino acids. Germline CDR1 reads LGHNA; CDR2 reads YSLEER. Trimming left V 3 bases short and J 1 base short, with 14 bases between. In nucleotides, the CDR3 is TGCGCCAGCAGCCAGATCGGCGGGGGCCGCACAGATACGCAGTATTTT. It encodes CASSQIGGGRTDTQYF.

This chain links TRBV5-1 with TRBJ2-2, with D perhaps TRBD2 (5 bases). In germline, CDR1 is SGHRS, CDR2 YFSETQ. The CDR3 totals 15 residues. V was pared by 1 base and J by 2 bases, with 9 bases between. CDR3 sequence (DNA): TGCGCCAGCAGCTTGATCGGGGATAACACCGGGGAGCTGTTTTTT. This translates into CASSLIGDNTGELFF.

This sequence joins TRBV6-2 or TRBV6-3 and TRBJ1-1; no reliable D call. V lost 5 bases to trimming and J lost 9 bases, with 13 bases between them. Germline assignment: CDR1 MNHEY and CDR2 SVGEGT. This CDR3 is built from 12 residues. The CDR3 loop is CASSQGVWKAFF. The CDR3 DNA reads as TGTGCCAGCAGTCAAGGCGTTTGGAAAGCTTTCTTT.

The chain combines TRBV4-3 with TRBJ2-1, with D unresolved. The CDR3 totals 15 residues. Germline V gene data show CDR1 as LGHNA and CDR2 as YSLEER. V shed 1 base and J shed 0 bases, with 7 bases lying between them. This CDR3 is CASSQGGYSYNEQFF. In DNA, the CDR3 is TGCGCCAGCAGCCAAGGGGGTTACTCCTACAATGAGCAGTTCTTC.

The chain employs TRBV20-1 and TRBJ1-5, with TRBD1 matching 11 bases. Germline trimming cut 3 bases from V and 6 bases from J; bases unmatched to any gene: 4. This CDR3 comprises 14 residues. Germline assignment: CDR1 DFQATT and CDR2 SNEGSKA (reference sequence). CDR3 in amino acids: CSARPGTGGQPQHF. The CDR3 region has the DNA TGCAGTGCTAGGCCTGGGACAGGGGGTCAGCCCCAGCATTTT.

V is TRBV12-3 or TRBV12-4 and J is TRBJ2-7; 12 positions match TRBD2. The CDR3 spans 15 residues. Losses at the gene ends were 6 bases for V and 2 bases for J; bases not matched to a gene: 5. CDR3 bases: TGTGCCAGCAGGCCGGGGACTAGCGGGCCCTACGAGCAGTACTTC. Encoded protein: CASRPGTSGPYEQYF.

As DNA, the CDR3 is TGTGCCAGCAGTGCCCAGGGACAGTCCTATGGCTACACCTTC. Translation: CASSAQGQSYGYTF. This chain connects TRBV6-1 to TRBJ1-2; 7 bases line up with TRBD1. V shed 4 bases and J 4 bases; nucleotides not matched to a gene: 6. Germline CDR1 is MNHNS and CDR2 is SASEGT. The length of the CDR3 is 14 residues.

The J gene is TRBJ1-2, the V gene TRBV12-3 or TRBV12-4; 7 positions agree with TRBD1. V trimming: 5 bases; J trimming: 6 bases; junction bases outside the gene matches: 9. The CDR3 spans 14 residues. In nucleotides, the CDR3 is TGTGCCAGCAGTCAGACGACAGGGTCTGATGGCTACACCTTC. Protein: CASSQTTGSDGYTF.

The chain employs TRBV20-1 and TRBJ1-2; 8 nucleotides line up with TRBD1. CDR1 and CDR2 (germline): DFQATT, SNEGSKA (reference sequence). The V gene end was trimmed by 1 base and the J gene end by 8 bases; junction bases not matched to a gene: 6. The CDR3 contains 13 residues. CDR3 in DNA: TGCAGTGCTAGAGGCGGCAGGGGGCTCGGCTACACCTTC. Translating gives CSARGGRGLGYTF.

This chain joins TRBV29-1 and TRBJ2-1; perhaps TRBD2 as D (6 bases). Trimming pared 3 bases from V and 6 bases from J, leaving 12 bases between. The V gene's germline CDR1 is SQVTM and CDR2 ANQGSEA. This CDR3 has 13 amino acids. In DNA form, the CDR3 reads TGCAGCGTTGATGCGGGGCCGTCCAATGAGCAGTTCTTC. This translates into CSVDAGPSNEQFF.

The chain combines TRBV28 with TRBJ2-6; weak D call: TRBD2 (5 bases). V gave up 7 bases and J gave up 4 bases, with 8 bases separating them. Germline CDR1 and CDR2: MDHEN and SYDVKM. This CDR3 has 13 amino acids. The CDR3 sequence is CASISGGANVLTF. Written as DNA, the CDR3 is TGTGCCAGCATCTCGGGAGGGGCCAACGTCCTGACTTTC.

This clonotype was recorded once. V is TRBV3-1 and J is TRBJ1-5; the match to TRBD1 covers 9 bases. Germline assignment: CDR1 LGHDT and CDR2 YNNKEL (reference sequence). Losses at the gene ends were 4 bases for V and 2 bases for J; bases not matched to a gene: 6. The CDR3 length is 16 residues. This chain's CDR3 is CASSRGTGTRNQPQHF. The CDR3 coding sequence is TGTGCCAGCAGCCGTGGGACAGGGACGCGCAATCAGCCCCAGCATTTT.

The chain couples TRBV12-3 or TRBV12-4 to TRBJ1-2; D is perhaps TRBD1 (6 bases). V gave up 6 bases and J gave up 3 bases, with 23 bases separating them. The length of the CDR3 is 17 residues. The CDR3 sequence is CASSHSTGTPLDYGYTF. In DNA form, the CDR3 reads TGTGCCAGCAGCCACTCAACAGGGACCCCTTTAGACTATGGCTACACCTTC.

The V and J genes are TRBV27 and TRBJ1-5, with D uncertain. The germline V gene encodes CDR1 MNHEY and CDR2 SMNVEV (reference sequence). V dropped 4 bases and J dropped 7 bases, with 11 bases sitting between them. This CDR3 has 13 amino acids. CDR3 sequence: CASSSWTGQPQHF. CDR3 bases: TGTGCCAGCAGTTCCTGGACGGGGCAGCCCCAGCATTTT.

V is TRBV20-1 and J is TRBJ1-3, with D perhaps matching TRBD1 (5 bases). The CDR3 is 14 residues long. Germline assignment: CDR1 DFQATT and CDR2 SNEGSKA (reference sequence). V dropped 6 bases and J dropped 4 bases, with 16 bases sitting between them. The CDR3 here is CSAQAPGPGNTIYF. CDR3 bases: TGCAGTGCCCAAGCCCCGGGACCGGGAAACACCATATATTTT.